What follows are 25 T cell receptor beta chains derived from one specimen sequenced in a study of identical twins. A single record per CDR3 protein comes from TCRdb applying MiXCR to the 5' RACE reads. The table has 690,000 or so distinct CDR3 sequences, 8.6% seen once. The data were also submitted as part of a second study, on yellow fever vaccine responses in identical twins.

Sequenced material: PBMCs. Source of these receptors: a woman in her late teens or twenties in good health.

This clonotype has more than one count but fewer than ten. J is TRBJ1-2 and V is TRBV5-1, with D unresolved. Germline CDR1 and CDR2: SGHRS and YFSETQ. CDR3 length: 14 amino acids. Trimming took 1 base from V and 4 from J, leaving 11 bases between them. The CDR3 DNA follows: TGCGCCAGCAGCTTGCGGGTCGAGACCTATGGCTACACCTTC. Its protein product is CASSLRVETYGYTF.

This chain links TRBV27 with TRBJ2-7; 10 nucleotides agree with TRBD1. The CDR3 is made up of 16 amino acids. Germline loops: CDR1 MNHEY, CDR2 SMNVEV (reference sequence). V was pared by 4 bases and J by 2 bases, with 8 bases of the junction left unmatched. For the CDR3, the DNA is TGTGCCAGCAGTTCTCTCTCGGACAGGGGGGCCTACGAGCAGTACTTC. It codes for CASSSLSDRGAYEQYF.

The chain is built from TRBV3-1 and TRBJ2-7; no reliable D call. Germline loops: CDR1 LGHDT, CDR2 YNNKEL (reference sequence). The V and J ends lost 0 bases and 5 bases respectively, with 11 bases between them. The CDR3 runs to 14 residues. CDR3 bases: TGTGCCAGCAGCCAAGAGTCCGGGTCGGACGAGCAGTACTTC. It translates to CASSQESGSDEQYF.

This clonotype came up a few times. The chain links TRBV7-9 to TRBJ1-2; 10 nucleotides agree with TRBD1. The CDR3 totals 14 residues. V lost 6 bases to trimming and J lost 2 bases; unmatched junction nucleotides: 3. Germline loops: CDR1 SEHNR, CDR2 FQNEAQ (reference sequence). The CDR3 loop reads CASRPGQGNYGYTF. As DNA, the CDR3 is TGTGCCAGCAGGCCGGGACAGGGGAACTATGGCTACACCTTC.

This clonotype was recorded a few times. V gene TRBV27 combines with J gene TRBJ2-7; D gene unclear. The CDR3 spans 14 residues. With 3 bases removed from V and 5 bases from J, the gap between germline ends came to 14 bases. The germline CDR1 and CDR2 sequences are MNHEY and SMNVEV (reference sequence). The CDR3 nucleotides are TGTGCCAGCAGTTTTTTTGGACCTTCCGACGAGCAGTACTTC. It specifies CASSFFGPSDEQYF.

This clonotype showed up many times. CDR3: CSAQERQANNSPLHF. CDR3 nucleotide sequence: TGCAGTGCTCAGGAGCGGCAGGCAAATAATTCACCCCTCCACTTT. V and J are TRBV20-1 and TRBJ1-6; D ambiguous. V was pared by 5 bases and J by 5 bases, with 16 bases between. Germline CDR1 is DFQATT and CDR2 is SNEGSKA (reference sequence). This CDR3 has 15 residues.

The V call is TRBV5-1, the J call TRBJ2-5, with D possibly matching TRBD2 (5 bases). In germline, CDR1 is SGHRS, CDR2 YFSETQ. The CDR3 contains 17 residues. V lost 1 base to trimming and J lost 1 base, with 17 bases between them. The DNA of the CDR3 is TGCGCCAGCAGCTTGCACCGGACTGCCGATTTCCAAGAGACCCAGTACTTC. It translates to CASSLHRTADFQETQYF. The whole variable domain, filled in from reference TRBV5-1 and TRBJ2-5, reads KAGVTQTPRYLIKTRGQQVTLSCSPISGHRSVSWYQQTPGQGLQFLFEYFSETQRNKGNFPGRFSGRQFSNSRSEMNVSTLELGDSALYLCASSLHRTADFQETQYFGPGTRLLVL.

The chain is built from TRBV7-6 and TRBJ2-7; perhaps TRBD1 as D (6 bases). Trimming stripped 5 bases from V and 4 bases from J, with 30 bases between. This CDR3 is 19 amino acids long. Germline CDR1 is SGHVS and CDR2 is FNYEAQ. For the CDR3, the DNA is TGTGCCAGCAGCCATGCAAGGACCGCCCAAATGACAGGCGGGTACGAGCAGTACTTC. Translating it yields CASSHARTAQMTGGYEQYF.

Sample share makes this clonotype medium-sized (0.01 to 0.1%). The chain carries TRBV12-3 or TRBV12-4 and TRBJ2-3; possibly TRBD1 for D (6 bases). Trimming removed 2 bases at V and 11 bases at J, with 11 bases between. The CDR3 consists of 12 residues. The CDR3 DNA follows: TGTGCCAGCAGTTTAAAACAGGGTATGCAGTATTTT. Translated, it gives CASSLKQGMQYF.

V and J are TRBV7-2 and TRBJ2-7; 9 bases are shared with TRBD2. V gave up 3 bases and J gave up 0 bases; unmatched junction bases: 9. CDR3 size: 17 residues. The germline V gene has CDR1 SGHTA and CDR2 FQGNSA. The chain's CDR3 is CASSFRASGGSSYEQYF. CDR3 in DNA: TGTGCCAGCAGCTTCCGCGCCAGCGGGGGGAGCTCCTACGAGCAGTACTTC.

This clonotype was counted a few times. V gene TRBV4-3 combines with J gene TRBJ2-1, with 8 bases lining up with TRBD1. Germline V gene data show CDR1 as LGHNA and CDR2 as YSLEER. The CDR3 totals 17 residues. With V trimmed by 0 bases and J by 2 bases, 6 bases remained unmatched. CDR3 sequence: CASSQEAQGATYNEQFF. CDR3 bases: TGCGCCAGCAGCCAAGAGGCCCAGGGGGCGACCTACAATGAGCAGTTCTTC.

The chain joins TRBV2 to TRBJ2-6; 12 nucleotides agree with TRBD1. The V segment lost 11 bases and the J segment 0 bases; nucleotides outside the gene matches: 11. Germline assignment: CDR1 SNHLY and CDR2 FYNNEI. The CDR3 runs to 18 residues. The CDR3 nucleotides are TGTGCCTGCATCTCCGGGACAGGGGGCGGCTCTGGGGCCAACGTCCTGACTTTC. Protein product: CACISGTGGGSGANVLTF.

This clonotype was observed many times. The chain links TRBV12-3 or TRBV12-4 to TRBJ1-1; D is perhaps TRBD1 (6 bases). CDR3 length: 14 amino acids. V was pared by 3 bases and J by 1 base, with 9 bases between. This CDR3 is CASSFETGNTEAFF. Here the CDR3 DNA reads TGTGCCAGCAGTTTTGAGACAGGGAACACTGAAGCTTTCTTT.

V gene TRBV5-1 combines with J gene TRBJ2-1; 13 nucleotides line up with TRBD2. In germline, CDR1 is SGHRS, CDR2 YFSETQ. The CDR3 loop spans 17 amino acids. J lost 7 bases, V lost 7 bases, and 14 bases had no gene match. The CDR3 is CASLPPLTSGGDNEQFF. The DNA of the CDR3 is TGCGCCAGCTTGCCCCCCCTCACTAGCGGGGGGGATAATGAGCAGTTCTTC.

This clonotype was counted a few times. The V call is TRBV27, the J call TRBJ1-1; no clear D. CDR1 and CDR2 from the germline V gene are MNHEY and SMNVEV (reference sequence). There are 15 residues in the CDR3. The germline V and J ends were trimmed by 6 bases and 0 bases, with 14 bases remaining between them. This CDR3 is CASRSSYTVNTEAFF. The CDR3 DNA follows: TGTGCCAGCAGGTCCAGTTATACAGTGAACACTGAAGCTTTCTTT.

This clonotype appeared many times. J is TRBJ2-4 and V is TRBV25-1, with 7 positions matching TRBD1. This CDR3 region has 14 residues. CDR1 and CDR2 from the germline V gene are MGHDK and SYGVNS. Germline trimming cut 3 bases from V and 8 bases from J; bases unmatched to any gene: 7. CDR3 loop: CASSDPNRGHIQYF. CDR3 sequence (DNA): TGTGCCAGCAGTGACCCCAACAGGGGTCACATTCAGTACTTC.

This clonotype has ten or more counts. J is TRBJ1-2 and V is TRBV4-1; 9 positions match TRBD1. Trimming at V came to 4 bases and at J to 1 base, leaving 4 bases not matched to a gene. CDR1 is MGHRA and CDR2 is YSYEKL in the germline V gene. This CDR3 has 15 amino acids. The CDR3 DNA is TGCGCCAGCAGCCCCCGGACAGGGGATAACTATGGCTACACCTTC. Translation: CASSPRTGDNYGYTF.

This clonotype came up a few times. The chain is built from TRBV11-2 and TRBJ2-4, with 13 bases matching TRBD2. With the DNA end fitting TRBJ2-1 better, the J assignment may be wrong. Germline CDR1 is SGHAT and CDR2 is FQNNGV. This CDR3 has 20 residues. The CDR3 coding sequence is TGTGCCAGCCCCCAATTTATACTAGCGGGGGGGCCTATGGCCAAAAACATTCAGTTCTTC. Amino acid sequence: CASPQFILAGGPMAKNIQFF.

In its sample, this clonotype was seen a few times. In DNA form, the CDR3 reads TGCAGTGCTAGAGTAGGACTAGTCACAGATACGCAGTATTTT. Translation gives CSARVGLVTDTQYF. This chain uses TRBV20-1 with TRBJ2-3; 7 bases agree with TRBD2. This CDR3 spans 14 amino acids. Trimming at V came to 1 base and at J to 2 bases, leaving 3 bases not matched to a gene. Germline CDR1 DFQATT, CDR2 SNEGSKA (reference sequence).

The V and J genes are TRBV25-1 and TRBJ2-2; D call uncertain. Per germline, CDR1 MGHDK and CDR2 SYGVNS. CDR3 length: 14 residues. Trimming shortened V by 3 bases and J by 7 bases, and 12 bases separated the two germline ends. The CDR3 protein is CASSEWGSGGELFF. DNA of the CDR3: TGTGCCAGCAGTGAGTGGGGTTCGGGCGGGGAGCTGTTTTTT.

This clonotype was observed a few times. The chain recombines TRBV20-1 with TRBJ2-5; 8 positions agree with TRBD2. The CDR3 spans 13 residues. CDR1 and CDR2 from the germline V gene are DFQATT and SNEGSKA (reference sequence). Unmatched junction bases numbered 4, after V lost 2 bases and J lost 5 bases. In nucleotides, the CDR3 is TGCAGTGCTAGAAAGCGGGGGAGGGAGACCCAGTACTTC. Protein: CSARKRGRETQYF.

The rearrangement links TRBV27 to TRBJ2-7; D gene ambiguous. V lost 5 bases and J lost 2, with 16 bases in between. This CDR3 spans 15 amino acids. Germline V gene data show CDR1 as MNHEY and CDR2 as SMNVEV (reference sequence). CDR3 sequence reads: CASSRHSLPPYEQYF. In DNA form, the CDR3 reads TGTGCCAGCAGTCGACACTCTTTACCCCCCTACGAGCAGTACTTC.

V and J are TRBV7-9 and TRBJ2-1; 11 nucleotides agree with TRBD2. V dropped 5 bases and J dropped 4; count of bases not matched to a gene: 10. The CDR3 length is 17 residues. CDR1 is SEHNR and CDR2 is FQNEAQ in the germline V gene (reference sequence). CDR3 in DNA: TGTGCCAGCAGCCAACCAACACTAGCGGGGGATTACAATGAGCAGTTCTTC. Translation: CASSQPTLAGDYNEQFF. Based on the CDR3 plus reference TRBV7-9 and TRBJ2-1, the full variable domain is DTGVSQNPRHKITKRGQNVTFRCDPISEHNRLYWYRQTLGQGPEFLTYFQNEAQLEKSRLLSDRFSAERPKGSFSTLEIQRTEQGDSAMYLCASSQPTLAGDYNEQFFGPGTRLTVL.

This rearrangement joins TRBV20-1 to TRBJ1-1; a possible D gene is TRBD1 (5 bases). CDR3 length: 14 amino acids. Germline loops: CDR1 DFQATT, CDR2 SNEGSKA (reference sequence). Trimming shortened V by 2 bases and J by 0 bases, and 10 bases separated the two germline ends. CDR3 DNA: TGCAGTGCTAGATGGGGGACGGTGAACACTGAAGCTTTCTTT. Its protein product is CSARWGTVNTEAFF.

This clonotype was observed at least ten times. The V call is TRBV5-1, the J call TRBJ2-7; TRBD1 matches 8 bases. This CDR3 contains 15 residues. The V and J ends lost 4 bases and 3 bases, in that order; junction bases with no gene match: 9. Germline V gene data show CDR1 as SGHRS and CDR2 as YFSETQ. DNA for the CDR3: TGCGCCAGCAGCGAGACAGGGGACCTCCTCTACGAGCAGTACTTC. This translates into CASSETGDLLYEQYF.